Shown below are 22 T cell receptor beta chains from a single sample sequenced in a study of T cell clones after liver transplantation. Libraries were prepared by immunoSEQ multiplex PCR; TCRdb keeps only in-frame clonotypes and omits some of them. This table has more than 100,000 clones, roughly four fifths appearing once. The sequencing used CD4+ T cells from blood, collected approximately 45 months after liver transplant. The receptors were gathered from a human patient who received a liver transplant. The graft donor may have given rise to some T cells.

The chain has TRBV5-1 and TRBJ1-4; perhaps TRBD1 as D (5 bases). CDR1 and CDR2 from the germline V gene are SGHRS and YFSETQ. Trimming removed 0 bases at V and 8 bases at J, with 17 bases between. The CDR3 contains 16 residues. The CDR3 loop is CASSLVDPTVGEKLFF. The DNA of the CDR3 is TGCGCCAGCAGCTTGGTGGACCCGACAGTCGGGGAAAAACTGTTTTTT. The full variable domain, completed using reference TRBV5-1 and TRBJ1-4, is KAGVTQTPRYLIKTRGQQVTLSCSPISGHRSVSWYQQTPGQGLQFLFEYFSETQRNKGNFPGRFSGRQFSNSRSEMNVSTLELGDSALYLCASSLVDPTVGEKLFFGSGTQLSVL.

The CDR3: CASSFGYSLEQYF. In nucleotides, the CDR3 is TGTGCCAGCAGTTTCGGGTACAGCTTGGAGCAGTACTTC. The chain carries TRBV27 and TRBJ2-7; D gene ambiguous. CDR3 length equals 13 residues. The germline CDR1 and CDR2 sequences are MNHEY and SMNVEV (reference sequence). V was cut by 3 bases and J by 7 bases, with 13 bases left in between.

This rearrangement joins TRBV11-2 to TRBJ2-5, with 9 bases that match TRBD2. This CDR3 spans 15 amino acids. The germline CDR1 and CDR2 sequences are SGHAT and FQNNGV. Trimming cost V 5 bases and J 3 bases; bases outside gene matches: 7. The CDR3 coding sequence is TGTGCCAGCAGCCGTCTAGCGGGACGGGAAGAGACCCAGTACTTC. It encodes CASSRLAGREETQYF.

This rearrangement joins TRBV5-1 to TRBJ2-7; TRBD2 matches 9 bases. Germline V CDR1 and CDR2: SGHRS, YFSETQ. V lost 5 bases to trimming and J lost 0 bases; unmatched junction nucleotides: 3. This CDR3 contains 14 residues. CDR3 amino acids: CASSLAGDSYEQYF. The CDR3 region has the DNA TGCGCCAGCAGTTTAGCGGGGGACTCCTACGAGCAGTACTTC. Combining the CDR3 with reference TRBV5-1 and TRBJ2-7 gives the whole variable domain KAGVTQTPRYLIKTRGQQVTLSCSPISGHRSVSWYQQTPGQGLQFLFEYFSETQRNKGNFPGRFSGRQFSNSRSEMNVSTLELGDSALYLCASSLAGDSYEQYFGPGTRLTVT.

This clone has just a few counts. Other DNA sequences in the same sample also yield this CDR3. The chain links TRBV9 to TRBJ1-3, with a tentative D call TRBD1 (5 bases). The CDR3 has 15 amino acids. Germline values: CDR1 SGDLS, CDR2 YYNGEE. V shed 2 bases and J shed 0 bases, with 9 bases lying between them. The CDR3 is CASSVGLFSGNTIYF. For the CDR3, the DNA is TGTGCCAGCAGCGTGGGGCTTTTCTCTGGAAACACCATATATTTT.

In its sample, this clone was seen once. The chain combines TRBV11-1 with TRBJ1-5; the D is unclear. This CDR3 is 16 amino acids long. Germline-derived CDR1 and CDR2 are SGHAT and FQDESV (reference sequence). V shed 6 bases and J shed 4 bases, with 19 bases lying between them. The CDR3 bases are TGTGCCAGCAGTTCGGGCCGGGAGGGAGGAAATCAGCCCCAGCATTTT. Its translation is CASSSGREGGNQPQHF.

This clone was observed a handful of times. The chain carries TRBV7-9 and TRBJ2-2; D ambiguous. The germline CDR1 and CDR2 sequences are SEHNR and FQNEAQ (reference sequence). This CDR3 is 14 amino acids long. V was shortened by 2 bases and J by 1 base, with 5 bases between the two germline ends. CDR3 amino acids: CASSLLGNTGELFF. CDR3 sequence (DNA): TGTGCCAGCAGCTTATTAGGGAACACCGGGGAGCTGTTTTTT.

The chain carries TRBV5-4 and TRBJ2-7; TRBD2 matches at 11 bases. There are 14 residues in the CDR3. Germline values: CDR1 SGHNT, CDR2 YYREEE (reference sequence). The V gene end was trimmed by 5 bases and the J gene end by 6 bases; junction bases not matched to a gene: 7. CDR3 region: CASSPSGGRSEQYF. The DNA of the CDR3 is TGTGCCAGCAGTCCTAGCGGGGGGAGGTCCGAGCAGTACTTC.

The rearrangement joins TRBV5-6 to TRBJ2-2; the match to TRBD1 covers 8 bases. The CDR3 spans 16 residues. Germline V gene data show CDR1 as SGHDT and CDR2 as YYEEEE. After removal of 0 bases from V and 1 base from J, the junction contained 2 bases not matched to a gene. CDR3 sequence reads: CASSLGGQGNTGELFF. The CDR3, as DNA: TGTGCCAGCAGCTTGGGTGGACAGGGGAACACCGGGGAGCTGTTTTTT.

The CDR3 coding sequence is TGTGCCAGCAGTCTCACCGGGGAGCTGTTTTTT. It yields the protein CASSLTGELFF. The chain is built from TRBV7-2 and TRBJ2-2; D unclear. Germline V lookup: CDR1 SGHTA, CDR2 FQGNSA. With 6 bases removed from V and 4 bases from J, the gap between germline ends came to 3 bases. The CDR3 is 11 residues long. The full variable domain, its missing parts supplied by reference TRBV7-2 and TRBJ2-2, is GAGVSQSPSNKVTEKGKDVELRCDPISGHTALYWYRQSLGQGLEFLIYFQGNSAPDKSGLPSDRFSAERTGGSVSTLTIQRTQQEDSAVYLCASSLTGELFFGEGSRLTVL.

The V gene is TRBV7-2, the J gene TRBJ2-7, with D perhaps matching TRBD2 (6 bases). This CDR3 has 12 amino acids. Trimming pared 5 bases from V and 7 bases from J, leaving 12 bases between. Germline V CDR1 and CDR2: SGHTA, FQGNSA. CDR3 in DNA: TGTGCCAGCAGCCCGGGTCGGGGGGAGCAGTACTTC. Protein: CASSPGRGEQYF.

The CDR3 reads CSVEYSSYNGYTF. The DNA of the CDR3 is TGCAGCGTTGAATACAGCTCTTATAATGGCTACACCTTC. The V call is TRBV29-1, the J call TRBJ1-2, with D uncertain. From germline, CDR1 is SQVTM and CDR2 ANQGSEA. The length of the CDR3 is 13 residues. The V and J ends lost 2 bases and 6 bases respectively, with 13 bases between them.

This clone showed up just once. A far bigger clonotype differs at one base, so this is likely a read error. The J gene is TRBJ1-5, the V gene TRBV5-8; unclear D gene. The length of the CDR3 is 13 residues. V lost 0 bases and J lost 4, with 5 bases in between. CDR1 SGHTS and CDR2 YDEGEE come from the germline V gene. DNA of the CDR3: TGTGCCAGCAGCTTGGACGGGAATCAGCCCCAGCATTTT. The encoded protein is CASSLDGNQPQHF.

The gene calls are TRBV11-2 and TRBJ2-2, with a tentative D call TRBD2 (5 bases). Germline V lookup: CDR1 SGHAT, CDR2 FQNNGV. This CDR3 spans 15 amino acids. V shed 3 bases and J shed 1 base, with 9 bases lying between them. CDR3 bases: TGTGCCAGCAGCTTTTTGGCGGGGAACACCGGGGAGCTGTTTTTT. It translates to CASSFLAGNTGELFF. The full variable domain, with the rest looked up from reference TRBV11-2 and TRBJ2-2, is EAGVAQSPRYKIIEKRQSVAFWCNPISGHATLYWYQQILGQGPKLLIQFQNNGVVDDSQLPKDRFSAERLKGVDSTLKIQPAKLEDSAVYLCASSFLAGNTGELFFGEGSRLTVL.

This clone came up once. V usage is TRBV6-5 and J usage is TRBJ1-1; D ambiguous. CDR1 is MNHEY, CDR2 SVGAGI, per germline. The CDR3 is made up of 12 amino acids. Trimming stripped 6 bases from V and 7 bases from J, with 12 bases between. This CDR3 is CASREYPGEAFF. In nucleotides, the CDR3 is TGTGCCAGCAGGGAGTATCCTGGTGAAGCTTTCTTT.

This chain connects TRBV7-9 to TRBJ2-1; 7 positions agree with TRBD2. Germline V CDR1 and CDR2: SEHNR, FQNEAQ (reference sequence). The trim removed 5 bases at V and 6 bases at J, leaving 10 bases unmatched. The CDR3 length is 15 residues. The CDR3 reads CASSLGAGVINEQFF. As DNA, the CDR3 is TGTGCCAGCAGCCTAGGGGCGGGAGTAATCAATGAGCAGTTCTTC.

CDR3 loop: CASVVGAGGYTF. CDR3 nucleotides: TGTGCCAGCGTGGTCGGGGCGGGAGGCTACACCTTC. This chain links TRBV6-4 with TRBJ1-2; TRBD1 is a possible D gene (5 bases). Germline V CDR1 and CDR2: MRHNA, SNTAGT. CDR3 length: 12 residues. The V end was cut by 8 bases, the J end by 8 bases, with 15 bases between.

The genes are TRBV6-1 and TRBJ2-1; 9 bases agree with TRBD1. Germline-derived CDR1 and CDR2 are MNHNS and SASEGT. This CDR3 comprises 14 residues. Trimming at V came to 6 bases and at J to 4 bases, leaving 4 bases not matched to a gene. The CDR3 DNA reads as TGTGCCAGCAGCGGACAGGGGACGTACAATGAGCAGTTCTTC. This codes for CASSGQGTYNEQFF.

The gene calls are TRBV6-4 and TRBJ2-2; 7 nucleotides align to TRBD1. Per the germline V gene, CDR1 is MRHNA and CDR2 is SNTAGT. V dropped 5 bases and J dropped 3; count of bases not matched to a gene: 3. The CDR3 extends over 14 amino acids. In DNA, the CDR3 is TGTGCCAGCAGTCGACAGGGTCACACCGGGGAGCTGTTTTTT. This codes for CASSRQGHTGELFF.

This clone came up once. The CDR3 loop is CASSLAGTYGYTF. The CDR3, as DNA: TGCGCCAGCAGCTTGGCCGGAACCTATGGCTACACCTTC. The V gene is TRBV5-1, the J gene TRBJ1-2; D remains ambiguous. The CDR3 is 13 amino acids. Germline V gene lookup returns CDR1 SGHRS and CDR2 YFSETQ. V lost 0 bases, J lost 4 bases, and 7 bases lay in between.

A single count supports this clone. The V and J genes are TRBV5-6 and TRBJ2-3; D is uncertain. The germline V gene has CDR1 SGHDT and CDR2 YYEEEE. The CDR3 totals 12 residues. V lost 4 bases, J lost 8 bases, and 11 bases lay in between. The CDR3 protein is CASSPSVGTQYF. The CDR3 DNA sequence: TGTGCCAGCAGCCCTTCGGTGGGTACGCAGTATTTT. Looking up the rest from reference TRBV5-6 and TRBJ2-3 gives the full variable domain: DAGVTQSPTHLIKTRGQQVTLRCSPKSGHDTVSWYQQALGQGPQFIFQYYEEEERQRGNFPDRFSGHQFPNYSSELNVNALLLGDSALYLCASSPSVGTQYFGPGTRLTVL.

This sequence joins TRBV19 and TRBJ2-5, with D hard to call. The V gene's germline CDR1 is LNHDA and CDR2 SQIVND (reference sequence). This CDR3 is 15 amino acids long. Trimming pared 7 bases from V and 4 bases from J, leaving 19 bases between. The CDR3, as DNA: TGTGCCAGTACCCCAGGTCGGGCGGTCGGAGAGACCCAGTACTTC. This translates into CASTPGRAVGETQYF. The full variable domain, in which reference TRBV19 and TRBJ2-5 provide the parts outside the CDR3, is DGGITQSPKYLFRKEGQNVTLSCEQNLNHDAMYWYRQDPGQGLRLIYYSQIVNDFQKGDIAEGYSVSREKKESFPLTVTSAQKNPTAFYLCASTPGRAVGETQYFGPGTRLLVL.